This record concerns one TCR beta chain sequence. This specimen comes from a study of OX40 agonist ivuxolimab in advanced cancers. Here immunoSEQ multiplex PCR was the method, and the copy in TCRdb shows in-frame clones only, minus some. The table records about 50,000 clones, over 85% of them present only once. CDR1 is SGHAT, CDR2 FQDESV, per germline (reference sequence). The CDR3 has 13 residues. The V gene lost 5 bases and the J gene lost 3 bases, with 11 bases spanning the gap. The origin of this receptor is an adult with an advanced solid tumor such as melanoma, head and neck, liver or kidney cancer. The rearrangement joins TRBV11-1 to TRBJ2-7; D is ambiguous. This specimen consisted of CD4+ or CD8+ T cells sorted from blood, obtained in a trial of the OX40 agonist ivuxolimab. The CDR3 sequence: CASSPRWDYEQYF. The CDR3 DNA sequence: TGTGCCAGCAGCCCCCGGTGGGACTACGAGCAGTACTTC.